This T cell receptor (beta chain) comes out of a study of T cells after yellow fever vaccination. General study points: Day 0 sorted memory subsets lacked detectable levels of almost all vaccine-responding clonotypes. Most clones from primary vaccination resurfaced after the booster (about 96% CD4, over 75% CD8). Any FACS-sorted repertoire could hold abundant clonotypes that contaminate it from the bulk population.

This CDR3 region has 12 residues. The V gene lost 4 bases and the J gene lost 9 bases, with 10 bases spanning the gap. Germline CDR1 MNHEY, CDR2 SVGEGT. A 5'RACE template-switching step, the method used to make TCR cDNA, added a universal primer site and UMIs. MiXCR, applied by TCRdb to the 5' RACE reads, yields one record per CDR3 protein. The repertoire holds around 1,300 distinct CDR3 sequences, with 56% as singletons. The specimen was PBMCs, either bulk or a sorted T-cell subset (CD4+, CD8+, memory, or dextramer-sorted; not recorded which), collected on the day of the yellow fever booster vaccination. The chain carries TRBV6-2 or TRBV6-3 and TRBJ2-1; D is possibly TRBD1 or TRBD2 (6 bases each). The receptor comes from a man between 18 and 29 years old who received the YFV17D yellow fever vaccine. The CDR3 sequence: CASSLWGAEQFF. DNA for the CDR3: TGTGCCAGCAGTTTATGGGGGGCTGAGCAGTTCTTC.